This T cell receptor beta chain was observed in a study of cytomegalovirus exposure and HLA in healthy donors. As for the study in general: Ancestry clustering placed more than 80% of roughly 400 genotyped donors in the Caucasian-associated cluster. Points from the study as a whole: Per published accounts, TCR beta sequences correctly predicted the HLA-A and HLA-B alleles of most subjects. In a later analysis, TCR beta V- and J-gene trimming was associated with a missense DCLRE1C variant.

60 Vbeta and 13 Jbeta primers were used in PCR. Some clones are missing from TCRdb's copy, which holds only in-frame ones; the method was immunoSEQ multiplex PCR. The data show 60,000 to 70,000 clones, over 70% seen once. On this clone: The antigen is not known.

V lost 3 bases, J lost 5 bases, and 2 bases stayed unmatched. The CDR3 is made up of 15 amino acids. Germline CDR1 reads MNHEY; CDR2 reads SMNVEV (reference sequence). The chain carries TRBV27 and TRBJ2-1, with 12 bases identical to TRBD2. Input material: PBMCs. This sequence originates from a man between 60 and 70 years old in good health and CMV-seropositive. The CDR3 is CASSLTSGRNNEQFF. CDR3 coding DNA: TGTGCCAGCAGTTTGACTAGCGGGAGAAACAATGAGCAGTTCTTC.